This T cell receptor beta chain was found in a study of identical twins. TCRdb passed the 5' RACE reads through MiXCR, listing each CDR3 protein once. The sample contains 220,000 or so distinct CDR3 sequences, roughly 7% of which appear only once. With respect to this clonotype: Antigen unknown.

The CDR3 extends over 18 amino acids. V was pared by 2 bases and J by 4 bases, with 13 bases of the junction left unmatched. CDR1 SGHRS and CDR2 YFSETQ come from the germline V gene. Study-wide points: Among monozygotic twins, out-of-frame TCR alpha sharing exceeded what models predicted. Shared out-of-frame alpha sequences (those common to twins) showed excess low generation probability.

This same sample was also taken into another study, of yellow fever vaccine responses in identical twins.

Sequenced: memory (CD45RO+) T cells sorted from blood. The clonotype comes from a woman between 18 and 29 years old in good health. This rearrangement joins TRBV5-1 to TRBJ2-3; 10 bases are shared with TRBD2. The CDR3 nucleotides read TGCGCCAGCAGCTTCGGGCTAGCGGGAGACCCTGGGGCAGATACGCAGTATTTT. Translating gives CASSFGLAGDPGADTQYF.